The present T cell receptor (beta chain) was sequenced within a study of control samples from healthy donors and cancer patients (dated by TCRdb to the early 2020s). Library preparation was by the immunoSEQ multiplex PCR assay. Imported from immuneACCESS, the table was reduced by TCRdb to in-frame sequences with V and J called. These copies leave out some clones; in studies compared against another copy, an unresolved V gene accounts for under half, and the cause of the remainder is not known. This sample has around 130,000 clones in its table, and roughly 90% of those were observed once. Of the sample, roughly 3.2% falls within the top ten clones. The germline V and J ends show losses of 0 bases and 0 bases respectively, and no gene match explains 5 bases of the junction. In the germline V gene, CDR1 corresponds to KGHSH and CDR2 to LQKENI. The CDR3 holds 16 amino acids from the cysteine to the phenylalanine. Solely the CDR3 DNA is kept, with 48 bases framed from the first base.

This clone was detected only once. Its antigen specificity is not known. Qualities for individual bases were not recorded, and no much larger clone is one base off. The origin of this receptor is a man over 45 in good health. Source material: blood. The chain is assembled from TRBV18 and TRBJ2-7, and TRBD2 aligns with 7 junction nucleotides. Here is the DNA: TGTGCCAGCTCACCACCGGGAGGGGCTTCCTCCTACGAGCAGTACTTC. Translated, this gives CASSPPGGASSYEQYF.